The T cell receptor (beta chain) described here comes from a study of T cells in Graves' hyperthyroidism and ophthalmopathy. Whole-study results and caveats: Most thyroid clonotypes expanded above 0.001 were also detected in blood.

There are many counts of this clonotype. Its specificity is not known. Germline CDR1 reads MGHDK; CDR2 reads SYGVNS. The V end was cut by 3 bases, the J end by 6 bases, with 8 bases between. CDR3 length: 13 residues. Patients between 18 and 65 years old had hyperthyroidism, newly diagnosed and lasting under 2 months. Diagnosing involved the use of clinical symptoms, serum thyroxine and TRAb, thyroid ultrasound and orbital computed tomography. The authors obtained PBMCs from 10 ml of fresh peripheral blood. From RNA transcripts, TCR beta CDR3 regions were amplified. The primer set for the first-round RT-PCR of the TCR CDR3 was HTBI. TCRdb re-analysed the multiplex PCR reads in MiXCR, keeping a single row per CDR3 protein. There are about 840,000 distinct CDR3 sequences in the sample; about two fifths occur only once, and about 8.9% lies in the top ten.

The clonotype was recovered from a man between 18 and 29 years old with Graves' hyperthyroidism. V is TRBV25-1 and J is TRBJ1-4; D perhaps matches TRBD1 (5 bases). Source material: blood. The CDR3 region has the DNA TGTGCCAGCAGTGAGTCAGGGCATGAAAAACTGTTTTTT. Translation: CASSESGHEKLFF.